The 28 T cell receptor beta chains reported below all come from one sample, sequenced in a study of T cells in Graves' hyperthyroidism and ophthalmopathy. TCR beta CDR3 regions were amplified from RNA. First-round RT-PCR with HTBI primers amplified the TCR CDR3 region. TCRdb itself ran the multiplex PCR reads through MiXCR, one entry per CDR3 protein. The repertoire includes a few hundred thousand distinct CDR3 sequences, roughly 15% of them detected once, and about 14% sits in the top ten. Sample: blood. These receptors originate from a woman between 35 and 50 years old with Graves' hyperthyroidism that later progressed to Graves' ophthalmopathy.

This clonotype was observed many times. The chain carries TRBV20-1 and TRBJ1-5, with D possibly TRBD1 on 6 matching bases. Germline CDR1 and CDR2: DFQATT and SNEGSKA (reference sequence). Between the trimmed V and J ends, which lost 1 base and 7 bases, there was a span of 11 bases. The CDR3 sequence is 13 residues long. CDR3 residues: CSARGGADQPQHF. CDR3 DNA sequence: TGCAGTGCTAGAGGGGGGGCGGACCAGCCCCAGCATTTT.

This clonotype was seen ten or more times. The genes are TRBV5-6 and TRBJ2-3, with 9 bases lining up with TRBD2. Germline CDR1 reads SGHDT; CDR2 reads YYEEEE. This CDR3 has 19 amino acids. The V gene end was trimmed by 4 bases and the J gene end by 5 bases; junction bases not matched to a gene: 20. CDR3 nucleotide sequence: TGTGCCAGCAGCGTCCCAGGGTGGCGGGAGGGCCGCCGGAAAGATACGCAGTATTTT. It yields the protein CASSVPGWREGRRKDTQYF.

This clonotype was detected ten times or more. The gene calls are TRBV7-9 and TRBJ1-3, with a tentative D call TRBD1 (6 bases). The CDR3 length is 13 residues. Germline lookup yields CDR1 SEHNR and CDR2 FQNEAQ (reference sequence). V was pared by 3 bases and J by 8 bases, with 11 bases between. CDR3 protein: CASSFGGRDTIYF. The CDR3 DNA reads as TGTGCCAGCAGCTTTGGGGGCCGGGACACCATATATTTT. Complete variable domain (other parts from reference TRBV7-9 and TRBJ1-3): DTGVSQNPRHKITKRGQNVTFRCDPISEHNRLYWYRQTLGQGPEFLTYFQNEAQLEKSRLLSDRFSAERPKGSFSTLEIQRTEQGDSAMYLCASSFGGRDTIYFGEGSWLTVV.

The chain uses TRBV30 and TRBJ1-1, with D unresolved. This CDR3 is 13 amino acids long. Germline CDR1 and CDR2: GTSNPN and SVGIG (reference sequence). Trimming shortened V by 3 bases and J by 1 base, and 9 bases separated the two germline ends. The DNA for the CDR3 is TGTGCCTGGAGGGCACGCTCGAACACTGAAGCTTTCTTT. Translated, it gives CAWRARSNTEAFF.

This chain joins TRBV2 and TRBJ2-7; 7 bases are a match to TRBD2. The CDR3 contains 15 residues. Unmatched junction bases numbered 5, after V lost 1 base and J lost 2 bases. The germline CDR1 and CDR2 sequences are SNHLY and FYNNEI. The CDR3 sequence: CASSEGASGTYEQYF. CDR3 nucleotides: TGTGCCAGCAGTGAAGGGGCTAGCGGAACCTACGAGCAGTACTTC.

The table lists this clonotype with many counts. The chain's CDR3 is CASSSGSPVGANVLTF. The DNA for the CDR3 is TGTGCCAGCAGTTCAGGGAGTCCGGTGGGGGCCAACGTCCTGACTTTC. The chain couples TRBV28 to TRBJ2-6; D tentatively reads TRBD1 or TRBD2 (5 bases each). V dropped 4 bases and J dropped 4 bases, with 14 bases sitting between them. Germline CDR1 reads MDHEN; CDR2 reads SYDVKM. The CDR3 consists of 16 residues.

The genes are TRBV6-1 and TRBJ1-1, with 8 positions matching TRBD1. Trimming at V came to 2 bases and at J to 6 bases, leaving 5 bases not matched to a gene. The CDR3 spans 14 residues. Germline CDR1 reads MNHNS; CDR2 reads SASEGT. The CDR3 DNA sequence: TGTGCCAGCAGTGAACAGGGGGCGAGCGCTGAAGCTTTCTTT. This gives the protein CASSEQGASAEAFF.

This clonotype has a handful of counts. The chain recombines TRBV10-1 with TRBJ2-1, with 7 bases aligning to TRBD2. This CDR3 is built from 15 residues. Germline CDR1 and CDR2: WNHNN and SYGVQD (reference sequence). J lost 6 bases, V lost 0 bases, and 5 bases had no gene match. Here the CDR3 reads CASSESAGPSNEQFF. The DNA of the CDR3 is TGCGCCAGCAGTGAGTCAGCGGGACCTAGCAATGAGCAGTTCTTC.

This clonotype was counted many times. The V gene is TRBV28, the J gene TRBJ1-1; D is unclear. Germline values: CDR1 MDHEN, CDR2 SYDVKM. The CDR3 spans 14 residues. V was clipped by 6 bases and J by 1 base, with 12 bases between them. Here the CDR3 reads CASSRESGNTEAFF. As DNA, the CDR3 is TGTGCCAGCAGCCGGGAATCTGGGAACACTGAAGCTTTCTTT. Full variable domain (rest looked up from reference TRBV28 and TRBJ1-1): DVKVTQSSRYLVKRTGEKVFLECVQDMDHENMFWYRQDPGLGLRLIYFSYDVKMKEKGDIPEGYSVSREKKERFSLILESASTNQTSMYLCASSRESGNTEAFFGQGTRLTVV.

This clonotype was seen many times. The chain carries TRBV6-2 or TRBV6-3 and TRBJ2-1; D unclear. The germline V and J ends were trimmed by 6 bases and 2 bases, with 17 bases remaining between them. The germline V gene encodes CDR1 MNHEY and CDR2 SVGEGT. The CDR3 loop spans 16 amino acids. CDR3 sequence reads: CASSNPGPRTYNEQFF. For the CDR3, the DNA is TGTGCCAGCAGCAACCCGGGTCCTAGGACCTACAATGAGCAGTTCTTC.

In its sample, this clonotype was seen many times. The genes are TRBV10-3 and TRBJ2-1; TRBD2 might be the D (7 bases). The CDR3 sequence is 17 residues long. V gave up 8 bases and J gave up 0 bases, with 20 bases separating them. Germline V gene sequence: CDR1 ENHRY, CDR2 SYGVKD. The CDR3 nucleotides read TGTGCCATCGGGACAAAAGCTAGCGGACTCTCCTACAATGAGCAGTTCTTC. This translates into CAIGTKASGLSYNEQFF.

This clonotype was detected many times. The rearrangement uses TRBV28 and TRBJ2-2; 9 positions agree with TRBD2. Germline lookup yields CDR1 MDHEN and CDR2 SYDVKM. Unmatched junction bases numbered 7, after V lost 2 bases and J lost 3 bases. This CDR3 contains 17 residues. CDR3 coding DNA: TGTGCCAGCAGTTTAACCCCGCTAGCGGGGTACACCGGGGAGCTGTTTTTT. It encodes CASSLTPLAGYTGELFF.

This clonotype was detected only a few times. V gene TRBV27 combines with J gene TRBJ1-3; tentative D call: TRBD1 (6 bases). Germline V CDR1 and CDR2: MNHEY, SMNVEV (reference sequence). The CDR3 length is 14 residues. V dropped 5 bases and J dropped 0 bases, with 8 bases sitting between them. In DNA, the CDR3 is TGTGCCAGCAGTCTGGGGGCCTCTGGAAACACCATATATTTT. This gives the protein CASSLGASGNTIYF.

The chain uses TRBV5-1 and TRBJ2-5, with TRBD1 matching 7 bases. The CDR3 is 13 residues long. CDR1 and CDR2 (germline): SGHRS, YFSETQ. V was pared by 4 bases and J by 7 bases, with 7 bases of the junction left unmatched. Here the CDR3 reads CASSPGQVATQYF. As DNA, the CDR3 is TGCGCCAGCAGCCCCGGACAGGTCGCGACCCAGTACTTC.

There are many counts of this clonotype. The V call is TRBV2, the J call TRBJ1-4; 8 bases fit TRBD1. This CDR3 has 19 residues. Germline trimming cut 5 bases from V and 0 bases from J; bases unmatched to any gene: 14. CDR1 SNHLY and CDR2 FYNNEI come from the germline V gene. CDR3 sequence reads: CASSHDRGNFTSTNEKLFF. DNA of the CDR3: TGTGCCAGCAGTCACGACAGGGGAAACTTTACTTCAACTAATGAAAAACTGTTTTTT.

There are many counts of this clonotype. The chain recombines TRBV6-1 with TRBJ2-7; possibly TRBD2 for D (6 bases). This CDR3 region has 15 residues. Germline V CDR1 and CDR2: MNHNS, SASEGT. V lost 2 bases and J lost 7, with 18 bases in between. The CDR3 sequence is CASSERAEGRLEQYF. As DNA, the CDR3 is TGTGCCAGCAGTGAACGGGCGGAGGGGAGATTGGAGCAGTACTTC.

The CDR3 sequence: CASSPGQGGTSYNEQFF. Written as DNA, the CDR3 is TGTGCCAGCTCACCGGGGCAGGGGGGGACCTCCTACAATGAGCAGTTCTTC. The rearrangement links TRBV18 to TRBJ2-1; D may match TRBD1 or TRBD2 (7 bases each). The CDR3 length is 17 residues. Trimming took 3 bases from V and 0 from J, leaving 15 bases between them. The V gene's germline CDR1 is KGHSH and CDR2 LQKENI.

This chain links TRBV18 with TRBJ1-1, with D perhaps TRBD1 (6 bases). CDR3 length equals 16 residues. Trimming cost V 0 bases and J 6 bases, with 17 bases left between them. Per germline, CDR1 KGHSH and CDR2 LQKENI. CDR3 region: CASSPPVLGGSPEAFF. For the CDR3, the DNA is TGTGCCAGCTCACCACCGGTTCTAGGGGGTTCCCCTGAAGCTTTCTTT.

This clonotype was picked up many times. The chain couples TRBV28 to TRBJ1-5, with 8 bases matching TRBD1. This CDR3 has 16 residues. V was clipped by 4 bases and J by 4 bases; unmatched bases: 9. Germline-derived CDR1 and CDR2 are MDHEN and SYDVKM. CDR3 protein: CASSSSKTGENQPQHF. In DNA, the CDR3 is TGTGCCAGCAGTTCATCAAAGACAGGGGAGAATCAGCCCCAGCATTTT. The entire variable domain, with the rest obtained from reference TRBV28 and TRBJ1-5, is as follows: DVKVTQSSRYLVKRTGEKVFLECVQDMDHENMFWYRQDPGLGLRLIYFSYDVKMKEKGDIPEGYSVSREKKERFSLILESASTNQTSMYLCASSSSKTGENQPQHFGDGTRLSIL.

This clonotype was seen at least ten times. The chain links TRBV11-2 to TRBJ2-1, with D unclear. Germline CDR1 and CDR2: SGHAT and FQNNGV. V was cut by 5 bases and J by 4 bases, with 18 bases left in between. There are 16 residues in the CDR3. Here the CDR3 DNA reads TGTGCCAGCAGCCTACCAGGAAGAGAAATTTACAATGAGCAGTTCTTC. Protein sequence: CASSLPGREIYNEQFF.

Only a few counts were recorded for this clonotype. This chain links TRBV5-1 with TRBJ2-1; 8 bases are shared with TRBD2. Germline V gene data show CDR1 as SGHRS and CDR2 as YFSETQ. CDR3 length: 18 amino acids. J gave up 8 bases and V 0 bases, and 16 bases lay outside the gene matches. The CDR3 is CASSLGETSDSPGDEQFF. CDR3 DNA sequence: TGCGCCAGCAGCTTGGGGGAGACTAGCGACTCCCCCGGGGATGAGCAGTTCTTC.

The sample holds many counts of this clonotype. The J gene is TRBJ2-3, the V gene TRBV12-3 or TRBV12-4; D tentatively reads TRBD1 or TRBD2 (5 bases each). The length of the CDR3 is 17 residues. Trimming removed 5 bases from V and 3 bases from J, with 21 bases in between. DNA of the CDR3: TGTGCCAGCAGTCTCGACTTTGGGGGTTTGTCGACAGATACGCAGTATTTT. This encodes CASSLDFGGLSTDTQYF.

This clonotype was detected ten times or more. This chain connects TRBV6-1 to TRBJ2-1; 11 bases line up with TRBD1. The CDR3 has 15 amino acids. Germline CDR1 is MNHNS and CDR2 is SASEGT. J lost 6 bases, V lost 2 bases, and 3 bases had no gene match. CDR3 sequence: CASSEHGTGGNEQFF. The CDR3 DNA sequence: TGTGCCAGCAGTGAACACGGGACAGGGGGCAATGAGCAGTTCTTC.

Worth noting for this clonotype: With a much larger clone just one base away, this may be a read error. V gene TRBV12-3 or TRBV12-4 combines with J gene TRBJ1-2; D call uncertain. The CDR3 sequence is 14 residues long. CDR3 sequence (DNA): TGTGCCAGCATTTTAAAACCGCTTAACTATGGCTACACCTTC. Its protein is CASILKPLNYGYTF.

The chain uses TRBV7-9 and TRBJ2-3; TRBD2 agrees at 9 bases. Germline assignment: CDR1 SEHNR and CDR2 FQNEAQ (reference sequence). The CDR3 totals 15 residues. V lost 5 bases to trimming and J lost 2 bases; unmatched junction nucleotides: 5. Here the CDR3 reads CASSPTSGLTDTQYF. In nucleotides, the CDR3 is TGTGCCAGCAGCCCGACTAGCGGACTCACAGATACGCAGTATTTT.

There are many counts of this clonotype. The V gene is TRBV28, the J gene TRBJ2-7, with D perhaps TRBD1 (6 bases). CDR3 length equals 14 residues. Trimming left V 4 bases short and J 6 bases short, with 16 bases between. The germline V gene encodes CDR1 MDHEN and CDR2 SYDVKM. Written as DNA, the CDR3 is TGTGCCAGCAGTTCCACAGGGTTAACGAGCGAGCAGTACTTC. It specifies CASSSTGLTSEQYF.

This clonotype was observed at least ten times. The rearrangement uses TRBV15 and TRBJ1-5; D might be TRBD1 (5 bases). CDR3 length: 14 amino acids. The V gene lost 5 bases and the J gene lost 4 bases, with 12 bases spanning the gap. Germline V gene sequence: CDR1 LNHNV, CDR2 YYDKDF (reference sequence). The CDR3 nucleotides read TGTGCCACCAGCTTTCGAGGGGCGAATCAGCCCCAGCATTTT. Translating gives CATSFRGANQPQHF.

This clonotype was counted at least ten times. V gene TRBV6-2 or TRBV6-3 combines with J gene TRBJ2-5; the D is unclear. Germline-derived CDR1 and CDR2 are MNHEY and SVGEGT. Trimming stripped 7 bases from V and 4 bases from J, with 16 bases between. This CDR3 comprises 14 residues. CDR3 region: CASTKTWNAETQYF. The CDR3 DNA is TGTGCCAGCACAAAAACGTGGAATGCAGAGACCCAGTACTTC.